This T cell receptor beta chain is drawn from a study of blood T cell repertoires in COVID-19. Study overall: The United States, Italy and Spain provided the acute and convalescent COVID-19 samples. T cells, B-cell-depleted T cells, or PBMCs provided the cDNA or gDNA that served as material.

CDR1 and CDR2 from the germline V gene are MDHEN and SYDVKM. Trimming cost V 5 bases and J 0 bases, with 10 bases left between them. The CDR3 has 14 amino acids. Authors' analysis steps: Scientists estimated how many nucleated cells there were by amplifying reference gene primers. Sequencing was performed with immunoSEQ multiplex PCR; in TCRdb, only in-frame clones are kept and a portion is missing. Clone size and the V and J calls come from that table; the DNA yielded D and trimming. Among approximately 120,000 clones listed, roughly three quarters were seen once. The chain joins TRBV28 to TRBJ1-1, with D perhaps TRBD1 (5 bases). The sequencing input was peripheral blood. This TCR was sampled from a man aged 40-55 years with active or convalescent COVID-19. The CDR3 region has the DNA TGTGCCAGCAGTCGGACACCTTTGAACACTGAAGCTTTCTTT. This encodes CASSRTPLNTEAFF.